The text below deals with one TCR beta chain. Its specificity is not known. This sample is drawn from a study of T-cell memory formation after mild COVID-19. Findings and limits, study-wide: There were some responding clones in pre-infection memory, which suggested that cross-reactive memory had joined. Clones shrinking between day 15 and 85 showed a balanced CD4/CD8 split, and those that grew later tilted toward CD4+.

From the 5' RACE reads, TCRdb called clonotypes with MiXCR, one entry per CDR3 protein. The table records hundreds of thousands of distinct CDR3 sequences, under 15% of them present only once. CDR1 is MNHNY and CDR2 is SVGAGI in the germline V gene (reference sequence). The ends lost 6 bases at V and 7 bases at J; junction bases unmatched: 9. The CDR3 contains 14 residues. Specimen: PBMCs or a T cell subset sorted from them (not recorded which). The source of this sequence is a young man who had mild COVID-19 (a few samples of this study predate the infection). Cell type and time point are not known. This chain joins TRBV6-6 and TRBJ1-2; TRBD1 aligns across 9 bases. CDR3 coding DNA: TGTGCCAGCAGCAAGGGACAGGGTATGGGTGGCTACACCTTC. The encoded protein is CASSKGQGMGGYTF.